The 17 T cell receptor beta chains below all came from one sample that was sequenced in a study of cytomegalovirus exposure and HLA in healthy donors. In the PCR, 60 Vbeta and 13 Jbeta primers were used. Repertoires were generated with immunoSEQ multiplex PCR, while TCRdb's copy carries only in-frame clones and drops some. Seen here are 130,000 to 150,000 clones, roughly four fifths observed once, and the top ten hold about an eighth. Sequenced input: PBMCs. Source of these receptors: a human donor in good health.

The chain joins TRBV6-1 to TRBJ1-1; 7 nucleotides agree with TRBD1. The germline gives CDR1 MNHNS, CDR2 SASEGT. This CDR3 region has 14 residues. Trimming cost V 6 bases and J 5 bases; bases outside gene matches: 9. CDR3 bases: TGTGCCAGCAGCCCGACAGGGTTGGATACTGAAGCTTTCTTT. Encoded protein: CASSPTGLDTEAFF.

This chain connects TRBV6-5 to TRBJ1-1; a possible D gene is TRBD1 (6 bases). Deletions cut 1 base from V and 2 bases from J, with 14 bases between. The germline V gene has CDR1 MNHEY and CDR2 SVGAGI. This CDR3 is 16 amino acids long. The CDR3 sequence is CASSYFMGDTNTEAFF. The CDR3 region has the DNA TGTGCCAGCAGTTACTTTATGGGGGACACAAACACTGAAGCTTTCTTT.

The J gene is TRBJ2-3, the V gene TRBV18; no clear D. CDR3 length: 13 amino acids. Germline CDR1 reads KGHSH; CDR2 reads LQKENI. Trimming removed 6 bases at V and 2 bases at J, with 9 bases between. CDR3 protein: CASSADHTDTQYF. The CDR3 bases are TGTGCCAGCTCGGCCGATCACACAGATACGCAGTATTTT.

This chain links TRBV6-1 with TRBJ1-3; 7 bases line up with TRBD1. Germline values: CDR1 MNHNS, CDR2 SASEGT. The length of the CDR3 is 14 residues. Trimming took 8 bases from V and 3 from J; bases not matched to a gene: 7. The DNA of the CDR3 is TGTGCCAGCGGGGGACAGAGATTTGGAAACACCATATATTTT. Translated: CASGGQRFGNTIYF.

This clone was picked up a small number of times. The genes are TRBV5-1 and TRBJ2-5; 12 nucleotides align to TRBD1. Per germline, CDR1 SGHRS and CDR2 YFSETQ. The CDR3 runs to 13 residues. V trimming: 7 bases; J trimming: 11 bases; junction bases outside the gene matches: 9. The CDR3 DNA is TGCGCCAGCGGGGGACAGGGGGCGCGTGAGCAGTACTTC. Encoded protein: CASGGQGAREQYF.

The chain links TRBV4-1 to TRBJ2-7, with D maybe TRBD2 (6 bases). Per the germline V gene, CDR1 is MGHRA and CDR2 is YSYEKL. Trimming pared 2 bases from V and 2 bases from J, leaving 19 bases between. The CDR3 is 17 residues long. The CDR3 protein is CASSQSIRTGGTYEQYF. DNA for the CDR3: TGCGCCAGCAGCCAATCAATCCGGACGGGCGGGACCTACGAGCAGTACTTC.

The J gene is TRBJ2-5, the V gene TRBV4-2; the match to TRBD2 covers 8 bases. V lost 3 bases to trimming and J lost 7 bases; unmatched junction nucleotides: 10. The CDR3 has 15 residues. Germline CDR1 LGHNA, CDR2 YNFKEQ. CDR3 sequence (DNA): TGTGCCAGCAGCCACGCGGGGGGCCTTGGGGGGACCCAGTACTTC. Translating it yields CASSHAGGLGGTQYF.

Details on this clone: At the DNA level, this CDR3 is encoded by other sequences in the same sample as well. As DNA, the CDR3 is TGTGCCAGCAGTTACGGGAGGACAGGGTTTGGCTACACCTTC. It yields the protein CASSYGRTGFGYTF. The chain has TRBV6-5 and TRBJ1-2; TRBD1 matches 8 bases. The CDR3 covers 14 residues. Trimming at V came to 2 bases and at J to 7 bases, leaving 6 bases not matched to a gene. Germline V CDR1 and CDR2: MNHEY, SVGAGI.

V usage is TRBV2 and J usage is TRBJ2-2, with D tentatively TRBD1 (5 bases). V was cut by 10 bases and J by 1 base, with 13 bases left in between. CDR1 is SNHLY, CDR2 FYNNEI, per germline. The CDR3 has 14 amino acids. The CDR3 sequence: CATRLDMNTGELFF. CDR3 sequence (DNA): TGTGCCACCCGGCTGGACATGAACACCGGGGAGCTGTTTTTT.

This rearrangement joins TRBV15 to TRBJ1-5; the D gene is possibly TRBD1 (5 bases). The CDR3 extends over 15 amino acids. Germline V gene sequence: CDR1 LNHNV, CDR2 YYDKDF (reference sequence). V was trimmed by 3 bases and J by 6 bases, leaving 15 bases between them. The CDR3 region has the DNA TGTGCCACCAGCAGGGTCCGGGGGGGGAGTCAGCCCCAGCATTTT. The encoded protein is CATSRVRGGSQPQHF. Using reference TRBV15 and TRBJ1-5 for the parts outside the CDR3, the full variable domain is DAMVIQNPRYQVTQFGKPVTLSCSQTLNHNVMYWYQQKSSQAPKLLFHYYDKDFNNEADTPDNFQSRRPNTSFCFLDIRSPGLGDTAMYLCATSRVRGGSQPQHFGDGTRLSIL.

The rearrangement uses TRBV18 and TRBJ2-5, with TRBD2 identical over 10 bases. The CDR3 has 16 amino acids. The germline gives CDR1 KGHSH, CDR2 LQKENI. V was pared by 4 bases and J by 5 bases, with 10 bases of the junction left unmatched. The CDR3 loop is CASSLNQLAGSETQYF. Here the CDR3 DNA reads TGTGCCAGCTCACTTAACCAACTAGCGGGGAGTGAGACCCAGTACTTC.

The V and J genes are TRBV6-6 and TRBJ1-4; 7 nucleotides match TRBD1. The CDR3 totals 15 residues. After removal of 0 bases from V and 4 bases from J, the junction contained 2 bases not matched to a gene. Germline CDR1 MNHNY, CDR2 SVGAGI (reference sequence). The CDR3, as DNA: TGTGCCAGCAGTTACTCGGACAGGCATAATGAAAAACTGTTTTTT. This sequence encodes CASSYSDRHNEKLFF.

CDR3 DNA sequence: TGCGCCAGCAGCCAAGGGGCGTGGGCCACAGATACGCAGTATTTT. Its translation: CASSQGAWATDTQYF. The chain uses TRBV4-1 and TRBJ2-3; no reliable D call. Germline V lookup: CDR1 MGHRA, CDR2 YSYEKL. Trimming removed 1 base at V and 2 bases at J, with 10 bases between. The CDR3 loop spans 15 amino acids.

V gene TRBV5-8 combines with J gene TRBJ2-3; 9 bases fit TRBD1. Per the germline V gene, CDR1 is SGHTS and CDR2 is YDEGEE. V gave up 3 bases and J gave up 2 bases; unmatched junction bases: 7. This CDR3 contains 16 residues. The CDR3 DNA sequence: TGTGCCAGCAGCTGGCCTGGGACAGGGCACACAGATACGCAGTATTTT. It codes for CASSWPGTGHTDTQYF. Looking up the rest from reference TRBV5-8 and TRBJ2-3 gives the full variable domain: EAGVTQSPTHLIKTRGQQATLRCSPISGHTSVYWYQQALGLGLQFLLWYDEGEERNRGNFPPRFSGRQFPNYSSELNVNALELEDSALYLCASSWPGTGHTDTQYFGPGTRLTVL.

The DNA of the CDR3 is TGTGCCAGCAGGGGGACTAACTACAATGAGCAGTTCTTC. It is translated as CASRGTNYNEQFF. The rearrangement joins TRBV28 to TRBJ2-1, with TRBD2 identical over 7 bases. CDR3 length: 13 amino acids. Germline V gene sequence: CDR1 MDHEN, CDR2 SYDVKM. V lost 6 bases to trimming and J lost 3 bases; unmatched junction nucleotides: 2.

The CDR3 region has the DNA TGCAGCGGGGAGGGATTGGGTGAGACTGAAGCTTTCTTT. This translates into CSGEGLGETEAFF. The chain couples TRBV29-1 to TRBJ1-1; no clear D gene. Germline loops: CDR1 SQVTM, CDR2 ANQGSEA. V shed 7 bases and J shed 5 bases, with 17 bases lying between them. This CDR3 has 13 amino acids.

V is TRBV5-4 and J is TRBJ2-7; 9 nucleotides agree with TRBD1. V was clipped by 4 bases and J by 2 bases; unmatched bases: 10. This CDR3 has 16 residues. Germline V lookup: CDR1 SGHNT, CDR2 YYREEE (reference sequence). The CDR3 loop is CASSMGYGTGTYEQYF. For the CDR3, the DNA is TGTGCCAGCAGCATGGGGTACGGGACAGGGACCTACGAGCAGTACTTC.